This is a list of T cell receptor beta chains from one sample in a study of T-cell memory formation after mild COVID-19. A single record per CDR3 protein comes from TCRdb applying MiXCR to the 5' RACE reads. Here the sample spans roughly 180,000 distinct CDR3 sequences, roughly 11% being singletons. Sequencing used PBMCs or a T cell subset sorted from them (not recorded which). The receptors were gathered from a man younger than 35 who had mild COVID-19 (a few samples of this study predate the infection). Cell type and time point are not known. Each CDR3 is given with its conserved first and last residue. D genes are given only for firm matches. Size is omitted from some rows. Given values are once, few, many or a class for expanded clones.

CDR3nt: TGTGCCAGCAGCCTCGGCGGGCGGGGATCCTTTAGCACAGATACGCAGTATTTT
CDR3aa: CASSLGGRGSFSTDTQYF
abundance: few
v_gene: TRBV7-6
j_gene: TRBJ2-3
d_gene: -

CDR3nt: TGTGCCAGCAGCAGTGGGACAGGGGGAGACACTGAAGCTTTCTTT
CDR3aa: CASSSGTGGDTEAFF
abundance: -
v_gene: TRBV7-3
j_gene: TRBJ1-1
d_gene: TRBD1

CDR3nt: TGCAGTGCTTACCCGGGTGCAGGGGGTTCACCCCTCCACTTT
CDR3aa: CSAYPGAGGSPLHF
abundance: few
v_gene: TRBV20-1
j_gene: TRBJ1-6
d_gene: TRBD1

CDR3nt: TGCAGTGCTAGTGGTAGCGGGGGGGCCAAGTTCTTC
CDR3aa: CSASGSGGAKFF
abundance: few
v_gene: TRBV20-1
j_gene: TRBJ2-1
d_gene: TRBD2

CDR3nt: TGTGCCATCAGTGAGTCAACTAACACGAGACTTGGAGAGACCCAGTACTTC
CDR3aa: CAISESTNTRLGETQYF
abundance: -
v_gene: TRBV10-3
j_gene: TRBJ2-5
d_gene: -

CDR3nt: TGTGCCAGCGCCCCGCGTACAGTCTATAGCAATCAGCCCCAGCATTTT
CDR3aa: CASAPRTVYSNQPQHF
abundance: -
v_gene: TRBV6-2/TRBV6-3
j_gene: TRBJ1-5
d_gene: -

CDR3nt: TGTGCCAGCAGTCGACCCTTGGGACTAGCGGGGGACTCCTACGAGCAGTACTTC
CDR3aa: CASSRPLGLAGDSYEQYF
abundance: -
v_gene: TRBV6-2/TRBV6-3
j_gene: TRBJ2-7
d_gene: TRBD2

CDR3nt: TGTGCCAGCAGCCCAGACAGGATGAACACTGAAGCTTTCTTT
CDR3aa: CASSPDRMNTEAFF
abundance: few
v_gene: TRBV11-2
j_gene: TRBJ1-1
d_gene: -

CDR3nt: TGTGCCAGCTCACCAGCCGGGGTCGGTGAGACCCAGTACTTC
CDR3aa: CASSPAGVGETQYF
abundance: -
v_gene: TRBV18
j_gene: TRBJ2-5
d_gene: -

CDR3nt: TGTGCCAGCAGCCTCGTCGGAGGGGACAGGGAGGGCTACTATGGCTACACCTTC
CDR3aa: CASSLVGGDREGYYGYTF
abundance: medium-sized
v_gene: TRBV4-2
j_gene: TRBJ1-2
d_gene: TRBD1

CDR3nt: TGCGCCAGCAGCCAAGATATCAGGGGCGAGCAGTACTTC
CDR3aa: CASSQDIRGEQYF
abundance: -
v_gene: TRBV4-3
j_gene: TRBJ2-7
d_gene: -

CDR3nt: TGCAGTGCACCTAAGCGGGGCCCCGCAGATACGCAGTATTTT
CDR3aa: CSAPKRGPADTQYF
abundance: few
v_gene: TRBV20-1
j_gene: TRBJ2-3
d_gene: TRBD2

CDR3nt: TGTGCCAGTCTTGACAGGGGGAACACTGAAGCTTTCTTT
CDR3aa: CASLDRGNTEAFF
abundance: -
v_gene: TRBV19
j_gene: TRBJ1-1
d_gene: TRBD1

CDR3nt: TGTGCCAGCAGCGTCTCCTGGGGTAACACTGAAGCTTTCTTT
CDR3aa: CASSVSWGNTEAFF
abundance: few
v_gene: TRBV7-2
j_gene: TRBJ1-1
d_gene: -

CDR3nt: TGCGCCAGCAGGACAGGACTTCCCCAAGAGACCCAGTACTTC
CDR3aa: CASRTGLPQETQYF
abundance: many
v_gene: TRBV23-1
j_gene: TRBJ2-5
d_gene: -

CDR3nt: TGCGCCAGCAGCTTGGCTCGCCTTCAGGGCAACACTGAAGCTTTCTTT
CDR3aa: CASSLARLQGNTEAFF
abundance: -
v_gene: TRBV5-1
j_gene: TRBJ1-1
d_gene: -